Sequencing of this T cell receptor beta chain was carried out in a study of blood T cell repertoires in COVID-19. Study context: Spain, Italy and the United States supplied samples that represented acute and convalescent COVID-19. T cells, B-cell-depleted T cells, or PBMCs supplied cDNA or gDNA.

V lost 0 bases to trimming and J lost 4 bases; unmatched junction nucleotides: 6. The germline gives CDR1 LGHNA, CDR2 YNFKEQ. The CDR3 has 16 residues. Per the original methods: Amplified reference gene primers provided the basis for estimating nucleated cell counts. The repertoire was sequenced with immunoSEQ multiplex PCR; TCRdb's copy has only in-frame clones and lacks some. The V and J calls and the clone size are those of that table, but D and trimming were determined from the DNA. Here the sample spans approximately 200,000 clones, 80% to 90% being singletons. This chain connects TRBV4-2 to TRBJ1-3; 7 bases match TRBD1. The clonotype was recovered from a woman aged 55-75 years who had recovered from COVID-19. Sample: peripheral blood. The CDR3 sequence: CASSQEGQGGGNTIYF. The CDR3, as DNA: TGTGCCAGCAGCCAAGAGGGCCAGGGGGGCGGAAACACCATATATTTT.